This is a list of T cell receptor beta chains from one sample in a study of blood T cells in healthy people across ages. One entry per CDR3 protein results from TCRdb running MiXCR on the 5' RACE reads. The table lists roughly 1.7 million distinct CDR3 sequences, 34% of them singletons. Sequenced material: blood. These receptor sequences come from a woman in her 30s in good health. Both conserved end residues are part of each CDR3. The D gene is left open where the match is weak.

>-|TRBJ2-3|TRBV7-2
CASSLSIWTRGTDTQYF
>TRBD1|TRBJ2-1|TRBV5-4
CASSKEGQAGYNEQFF
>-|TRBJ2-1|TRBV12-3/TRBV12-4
CASSLEAAYNEQFF
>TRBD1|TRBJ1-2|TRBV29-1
CSVKAPGTGGEPRYGYTF
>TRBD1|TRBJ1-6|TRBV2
CASRDRLFSGSPLHF
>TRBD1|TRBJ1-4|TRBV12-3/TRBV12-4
CASGDYRGTNEKLFF
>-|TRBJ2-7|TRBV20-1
CSAGLRQLVSYEQYF
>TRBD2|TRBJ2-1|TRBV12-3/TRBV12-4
CASRIGASGSSEQFF
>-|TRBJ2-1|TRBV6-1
CASSEEGETGTTYNEQFF
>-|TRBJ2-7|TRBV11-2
CASSGARREQYF
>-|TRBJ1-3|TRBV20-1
CSARDWVPGNTIYF
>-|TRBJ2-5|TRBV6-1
CASSEALKNTQYF
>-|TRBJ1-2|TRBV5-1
CASSLESGFAGYTF
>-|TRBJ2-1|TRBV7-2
CASSPGWGPYNEQFF
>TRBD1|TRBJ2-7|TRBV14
CASNVGQGSYEQYF
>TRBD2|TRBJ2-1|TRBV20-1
CSATSGGLQNEQFF
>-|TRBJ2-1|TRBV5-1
CTSSLDVVNEQFF
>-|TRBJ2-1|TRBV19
CASRGGAGYRGEQFF
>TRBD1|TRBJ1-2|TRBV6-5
CATLGAGGGYTF
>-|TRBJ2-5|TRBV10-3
CAISAASGPTQYF
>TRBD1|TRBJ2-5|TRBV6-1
CASSEAGGRKTQYF
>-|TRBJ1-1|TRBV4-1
CASSLLGDPTEAFF
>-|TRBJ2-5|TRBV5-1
CASSLDSPGTQYF
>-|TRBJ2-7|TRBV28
CASSPLAGGTVSYEQYF
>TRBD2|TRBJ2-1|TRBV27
CASSSLAGGWNEQFF
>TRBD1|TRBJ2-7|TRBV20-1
CSARDSDRGYYEQYF
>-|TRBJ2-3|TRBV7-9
CASSGAPTSTDTQYF
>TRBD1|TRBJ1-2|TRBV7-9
CASSSGTVYGYTF
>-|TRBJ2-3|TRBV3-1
CASSLSRGSRTDTQYF
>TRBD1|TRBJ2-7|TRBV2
CASRPTGGRRYEQYF
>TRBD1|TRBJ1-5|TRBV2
CASRTGGTQPQHF
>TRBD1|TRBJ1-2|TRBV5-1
CASSQQGVDYGYTF
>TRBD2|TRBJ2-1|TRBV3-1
CASSHVLAGVYEQFF
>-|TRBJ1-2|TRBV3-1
CASSRNRRGRIYTF
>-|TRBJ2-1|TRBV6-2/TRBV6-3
CASRPDLGSPGYNEQFF
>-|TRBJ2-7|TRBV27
CASSFESHNGEQYF
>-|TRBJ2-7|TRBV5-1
CASSLASGRERSEQYF
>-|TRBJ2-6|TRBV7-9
CASSDRQPGANVLTF
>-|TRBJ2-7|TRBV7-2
CASSPRGAMPYEQYF
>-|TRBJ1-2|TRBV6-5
CASRGDGLGSYGYTF
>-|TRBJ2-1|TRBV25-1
CASTLDYVNNEQFF
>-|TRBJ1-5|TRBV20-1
CSAEGSSNQPQHF
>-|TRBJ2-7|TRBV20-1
CSAREMDVGAPTFYEQYF
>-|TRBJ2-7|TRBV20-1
CSASRSLPYEQYF
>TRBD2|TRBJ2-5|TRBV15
CATSTSGGGYQETQYF
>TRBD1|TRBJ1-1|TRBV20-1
CSASRQGGTEAFF
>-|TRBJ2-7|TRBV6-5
CASSYSRTHEQYF
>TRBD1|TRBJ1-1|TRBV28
CASSLLGGNTEAFF